This paragraph reports one T cell receptor beta chain. This record belongs to a study of OX40 agonist ivuxolimab in advanced cancers. The overall study: Patients receiving dose escalation had hepatocellular carcinoma, melanoma, renal cell or head and neck cancer. Three partial responders included one hepatocellular carcinoma patient and two cutaneous melanoma patients.

V was clipped by 5 bases and J by 5 bases; unmatched bases: 6. Germline assignment: CDR1 SGHTA and CDR2 FQGNSA. CDR3 size: 15 residues. Assay used: immunoSEQ multiplex PCR; TCRdb lists only in-frame clones, some missing. The sample holds about 34,000 clones, roughly four fifths seen once. The sequence was obtained from an adult with an advanced solid tumor such as melanoma, head and neck, liver or kidney cancer. Sequenced material: CD4+ or CD8+ T cells sorted from blood, taken in a trial of the OX40 agonist ivuxolimab. The chain joins TRBV7-2 to TRBJ1-2; 12 bases match TRBD1. For the CDR3, the DNA is TGTGCCAGCAGCCCGGGACAGGGGGCGGGATATGGCTACACCTTC. Residues: CASSPGQGAGYGYTF.